The present entry profiles one T cell receptor (beta chain) with its context. The data were taken from a study of blood T cell repertoires in COVID-19. Generated by immunoSEQ multiplex PCR, the TCRdb table keeps only in-frame clones and is missing some. The repertoire holds 250,000 to 400,000 clones, with about nine tenths as singletons. There are 12 residues in the CDR3. Germline CDR1 SNHLY, CDR2 FYNNEI. Trimming cost V 8 bases and J 3 bases, with 10 bases left between them. The origin of this receptor is a middle-aged man with active or convalescent COVID-19. This chain links TRBV2 with TRBJ2-5; D call uncertain. Sequenced input: peripheral blood. CDR3 nucleotide sequence: TGTGCCAGCGAGATAGTTGAAGAGACCCAGTACTTC. Translation gives CASEIVEETQYF.